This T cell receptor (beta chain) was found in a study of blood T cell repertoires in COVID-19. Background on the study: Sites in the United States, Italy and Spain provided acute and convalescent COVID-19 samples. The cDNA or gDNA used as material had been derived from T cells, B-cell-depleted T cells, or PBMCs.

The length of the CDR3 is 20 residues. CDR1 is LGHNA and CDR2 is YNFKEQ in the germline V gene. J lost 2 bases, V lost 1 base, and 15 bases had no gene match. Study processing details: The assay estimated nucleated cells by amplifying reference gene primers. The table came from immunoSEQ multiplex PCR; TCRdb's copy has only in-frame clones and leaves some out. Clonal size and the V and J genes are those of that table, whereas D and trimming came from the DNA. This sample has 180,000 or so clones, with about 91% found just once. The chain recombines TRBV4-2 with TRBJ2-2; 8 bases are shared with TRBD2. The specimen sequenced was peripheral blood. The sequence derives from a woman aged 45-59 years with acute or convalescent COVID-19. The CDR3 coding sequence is TGTGCCAGCAGCCAAGCCCCGGGACTAGAATCGAGCCCAAACACCGGGGAGCTGTTTTTT. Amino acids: CASSQAPGLESSPNTGELFF.